Each of the 9 T cell receptor beta chains below was sequenced from the same sample in a study of blood T cell repertoires in COVID-19. The data were produced by immunoSEQ multiplex PCR, yet TCRdb's version contains in-frame clones alone and is incomplete. The table has around 310,000 clones, over 75% seen once. Sequenced: peripheral blood. Receptor source: a woman aged 25 to 39 with COVID-19, enrolled during active disease.

The J gene is TRBJ1-1, the V gene TRBV29-1; the D is unclear. This CDR3 has 12 amino acids. Trimming stripped 8 bases from V and 0 bases from J, with 10 bases between. CDR1 and CDR2 from the germline V gene are SQVTM and ANQGSEA. CDR3 amino acids: CSSLTMNTEAFF. As DNA, the CDR3 is TGCAGCTCACTGACTATGAACACTGAAGCTTTCTTT.

This sequence joins TRBV29-1 and TRBJ2-2; 13 bases are shared with TRBD2. V shed 5 bases, J shed 1 base, and the junction held 4 bases outside the gene matches. CDR1 is SQVTM and CDR2 is ANQGSEA in the germline V gene. The CDR3 is 16 residues long. CDR3 protein: CSVTGLAGRNTGELFF. CDR3 sequence (DNA): TGCAGCGTTACGGGACTAGCGGGAAGGAACACCGGGGAGCTGTTTTTT.

CDR3 sequence (DNA): TGTGCCAGTAGTACCGGACTAGCGGGAGATGGGACCCAGTACTTC. Its protein is CASSTGLAGDGTQYF. The V gene is TRBV19, the J gene TRBJ2-5, with 13 nucleotides matching TRBD2. The V gene end was trimmed by 4 bases and the J gene end by 7 bases; junction bases not matched to a gene: 6. The CDR3 is made up of 15 amino acids. Germline lookup yields CDR1 LNHDA and CDR2 SQIVND (reference sequence).

The rearrangement links TRBV16 to TRBJ1-2; D remains ambiguous. V lost 0 bases and J 3 bases, leaving 8 bases between the germline ends. In germline, CDR1 is KGHSY, CDR2 FQNENV. The CDR3 length is 14 residues. CDR3 nucleotide sequence: TGTGCCAGCAGCCAATCGCCGCAGTACTATGGCTACACCTTC. Amino acid sequence: CASSQSPQYYGYTF. Full variable domain (remainder filled in from reference TRBV16 and TRBJ1-2): GEEVAQTPKHLVRGEGQKAKLYCAPIKGHSYVFWYQQVLKNEFKFLISFQNENVFDETGMPKERFSAKCLPNSPCSLEIQATKLEDSAVYFCASSQSPQYYGYTFGSGTRLTVV.

The rearrangement links TRBV28 to TRBJ2-7; D is perhaps TRBD1 (6 bases). The CDR3 runs 12 residues. V was cut by 6 bases and J by 7 bases, with 13 bases left in between. CDR1 MDHEN and CDR2 SYDVKM come from the germline V gene. The CDR3 coding sequence is TGTGCCAGCAGGCAGGGGTATGGTGAGCAGTACTTC. The encoded protein is CASRQGYGEQYF.

This rearrangement joins TRBV4-2 to TRBJ2-1; D call uncertain. Looked up from germline, CDR1 is LGHNA and CDR2 is YNFKEQ. This CDR3 region has 15 residues. Trimming cost V 1 base and J 0 bases, with 7 bases left between them. CDR3 amino acids: CASSQVRSSYNEQFF. CDR3 bases: TGTGCCAGCAGCCAAGTGCGAAGCTCCTACAATGAGCAGTTCTTC.

The rearrangement uses TRBV5-4 and TRBJ2-2, with D possibly TRBD2 on 6 matching bases. Deletions cut 1 base from V and 4 bases from J, with 11 bases between. The CDR3 sequence is 15 residues long. Germline V gene data show CDR1 as SGHNT and CDR2 as YYREEE (reference sequence). This CDR3 reads CASSLWGGGTGELFF. Here the CDR3 DNA reads TGTGCCAGCAGCTTGTGGGGAGGAGGCACCGGGGAGCTGTTTTTT.

The rearrangement uses TRBV5-1 and TRBJ2-1; D uncertain. Germline CDR1 reads SGHRS; CDR2 reads YFSETQ. The CDR3 is 11 residues long. The V end was cut by 0 bases, the J end by 12 bases, with 7 bases between. Here the CDR3 reads CASSLGSSQFF. The DNA for the CDR3 is TGCGCCAGCAGCTTGGGGAGTTCGCAGTTCTTC.

This clone was seen more than once but under ten times. J is TRBJ2-7 and V is TRBV18; maybe TRBD1 (7 bases). Trimming cost V 3 bases and J 4 bases, with 13 bases left between them. There are 14 residues in the CDR3. Germline CDR1 and CDR2: KGHSH and LQKENI. CDR3 protein: CASSPGGTAYEQYF. CDR3 DNA sequence: TGTGCCAGCTCACCGGGCGGGACAGCTTACGAGCAGTACTTC.